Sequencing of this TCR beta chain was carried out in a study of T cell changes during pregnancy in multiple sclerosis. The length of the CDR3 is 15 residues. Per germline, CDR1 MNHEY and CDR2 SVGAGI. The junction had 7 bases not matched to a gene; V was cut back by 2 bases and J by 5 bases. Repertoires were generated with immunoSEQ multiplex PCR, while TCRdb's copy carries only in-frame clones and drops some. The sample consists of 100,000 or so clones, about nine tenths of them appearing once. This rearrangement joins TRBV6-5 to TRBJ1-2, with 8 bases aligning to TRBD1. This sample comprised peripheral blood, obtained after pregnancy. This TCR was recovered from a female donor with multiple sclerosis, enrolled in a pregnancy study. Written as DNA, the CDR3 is TGTGCCAGCAGTTACCGAGGGACAGGCCGATATGGCTACACCTTC. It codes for CASSYRGTGRYGYTF.